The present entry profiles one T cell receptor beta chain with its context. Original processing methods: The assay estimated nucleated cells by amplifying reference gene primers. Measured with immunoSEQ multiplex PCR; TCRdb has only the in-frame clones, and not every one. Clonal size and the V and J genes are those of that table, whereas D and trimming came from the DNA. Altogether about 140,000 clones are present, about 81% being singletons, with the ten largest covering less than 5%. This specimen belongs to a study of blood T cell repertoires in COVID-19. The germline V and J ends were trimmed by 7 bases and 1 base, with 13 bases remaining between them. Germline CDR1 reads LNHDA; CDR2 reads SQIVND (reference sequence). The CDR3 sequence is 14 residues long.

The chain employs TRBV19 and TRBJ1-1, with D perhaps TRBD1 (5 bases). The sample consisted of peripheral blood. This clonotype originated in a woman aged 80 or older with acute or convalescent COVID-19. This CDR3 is CASIPGGSNTEAFF. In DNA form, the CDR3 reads TGTGCCAGTATCCCTGGGGGGTCGAACACTGAAGCTTTCTTT.